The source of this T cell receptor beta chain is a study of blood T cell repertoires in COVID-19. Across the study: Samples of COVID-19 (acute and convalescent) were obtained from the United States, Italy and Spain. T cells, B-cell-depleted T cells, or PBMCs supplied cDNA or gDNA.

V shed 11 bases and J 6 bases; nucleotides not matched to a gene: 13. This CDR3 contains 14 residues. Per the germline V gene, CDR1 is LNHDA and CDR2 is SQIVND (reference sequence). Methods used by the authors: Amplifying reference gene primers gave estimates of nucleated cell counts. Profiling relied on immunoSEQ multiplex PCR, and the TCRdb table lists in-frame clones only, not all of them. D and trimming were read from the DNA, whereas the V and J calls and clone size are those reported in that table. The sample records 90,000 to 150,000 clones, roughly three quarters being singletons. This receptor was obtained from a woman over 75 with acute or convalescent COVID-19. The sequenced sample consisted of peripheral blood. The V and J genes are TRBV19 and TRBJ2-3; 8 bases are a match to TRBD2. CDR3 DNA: TGTGCCTCTAGAAGCGGGAGAGCAGTGGATACGCAGTATTTT. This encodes CASRSGRAVDTQYF.